Below are 26 T cell receptor beta chains sequenced from a single sample in a study of T cells after posttransplantation cyclophosphamide. Clones were read by immunoSEQ multiplex PCR, and TCRdb kept only the in-frame ones, dropping some. Sampling found over 35,000 clones, none seen once. The sequenced material came from PBMCs. The receptors were gathered from a man in his forties in good health, CMV-negative, and a related stem cell transplant donor.

This sequence joins TRBV10-3 and TRBJ2-3, with TRBD2 identical over 8 bases. With 5 bases clipped from V and 2 bases from J, the junction kept 6 bases outside the gene matches. The CDR3 has 15 residues. Germline V lookup: CDR1 ENHRY, CDR2 SYGVKD. In nucleotides, the CDR3 is TGTGCCATCAGTCCCTTAGCGGGGACCACAGATACGCAGTATTTT. Protein sequence: CAISPLAGTTDTQYF.

This clone was picked up many times. This chain uses TRBV6-1 with TRBJ1-3; D is ambiguous. Germline assignment: CDR1 MNHNS and CDR2 SASEGT. The CDR3 sequence is 13 residues long. The V gene lost 3 bases and the J gene lost 0 bases, with 3 bases spanning the gap. CDR3 sequence (DNA): TGTGCCAGCAGTGAGAGCTCTGGAAACACCATATATTTT. This sequence encodes CASSESSGNTIYF.

The V gene is TRBV6-6, the J gene TRBJ1-1; possibly TRBD1 for D (5 bases). Germline lookup yields CDR1 MNHNY and CDR2 SVGAGI (reference sequence). The CDR3 extends over 14 amino acids. V lost 5 bases to trimming and J lost 0 bases, with 10 bases between them. CDR3 nucleotide sequence: TGTGCCAGCAGTCGGGGGGTAGTGAACACTGAAGCTTTCTTT. Translated: CASSRGVVNTEAFF.

This clone was picked up many times. V gene TRBV5-5 combines with J gene TRBJ2-5; 11 nucleotides match TRBD1. The CDR3 contains 16 residues. The trim removed 6 bases at V and 2 bases at J, leaving 9 bases unmatched. The germline CDR1 and CDR2 sequences are SGHKS and YYEKEE (reference sequence). The CDR3 sequence is CASTEGQGASQETQYF. CDR3 DNA: TGTGCCAGCACCGAAGGACAGGGGGCCAGTCAAGAGACCCAGTACTTC.

This clone was detected ten times or more. The CDR3 nucleotides read TGTGCCAGCAGCTCACCGTACCAGGGGTACAATGAGCAGTTCTTC. Translation gives CASSSPYQGYNEQFF. The chain has TRBV7-8 and TRBJ2-1; possibly TRBD1 for D (6 bases). The CDR3 contains 15 residues. CDR1 SGHVS and CDR2 FQNEAQ come from the germline V gene. V was shortened by 4 bases and J by 4 bases, with 14 bases between the two germline ends. Variable domain in full (rest from reference TRBV7-8 and TRBJ2-1): GAGVSQSPRYKVAKRGQDVALRCDPISGHVSLFWYQQALGQGPEFLTYFQNEAQLDKSGLPSDRFFAERPEGSVSTLKIQRTQQEDSAVYLCASSSPYQGYNEQFFGPGTRLTVL.

The chain recombines TRBV7-9 with TRBJ1-2, with a possible D match to TRBD1 (6 bases). The CDR3 sequence is 15 residues long. V lost 6 bases and J lost 3, with 17 bases in between. Germline values: CDR1 SEHNR, CDR2 FQNEAQ (reference sequence). The CDR3 nucleotides are TGTGCCAGCAGTCCTGAAGCCCCAGGGGACTATGGCTACACCTTC. Encoded protein: CASSPEAPGDYGYTF.

A few counts support this clone. This sequence joins TRBV9 and TRBJ2-3, with 14 nucleotides matching TRBD2. Unmatched junction bases numbered 6, after V lost 3 bases and J lost 0 bases. Per the germline V gene, CDR1 is SGDLS and CDR2 is YYNGEE. This CDR3 has 18 amino acids. CDR3 sequence (DNA): TGTGCCAGCAGCGCCCCGGGGACTAGCGGGAGTAGCACAGATACGCAGTATTTT. Translated, it gives CASSAPGTSGSSTDTQYF. Full variable domain (outside the CDR3, taken from reference TRBV9 and TRBJ2-3): DSGVTQTPKHLITATGQRVTLRCSPRSGDLSVYWYQQSLDQGLQFLIQYYNGEERAKGNILERFSAQQFPDLHSELNLSSLELGDSALYFCASSAPGTSGSSTDTQYFGPGTRLTVL.

In its sample, this clone was seen many times. CDR3 protein: CASRPTSGRTETQYF. CDR3 in DNA: TGTGCCAGTAGACCGACTAGCGGGAGAACGGAGACCCAGTACTTC. The chain has TRBV19 and TRBJ2-5, with 12 positions matching TRBD2. The CDR3 is 15 residues long. V lost 6 bases to trimming and J lost 5 bases; unmatched junction nucleotides: 7. Germline CDR1 is LNHDA and CDR2 is SQIVND (reference sequence).

The V call is TRBV14, the J call TRBJ1-2, with D perhaps matching TRBD1 (6 bases). V was trimmed by 4 bases and J by 4 bases, leaving 16 bases between them. Germline CDR1 is SGHDN and CDR2 is FVKESK. The CDR3 has 15 amino acids. DNA for the CDR3: TGTGCCAGCAGCCTAAATACCAGGGGAATCTATGGCTACACCTTC. Translated, it gives CASSLNTRGIYGYTF.

This clone appeared many times. The rearrangement uses TRBV5-1 and TRBJ2-6, with D possibly being TRBD2 (5 bases). The CDR3 totals 16 residues. Trimming took 4 bases from V and 2 from J, leaving 13 bases between them. The germline V gene encodes CDR1 SGHRS and CDR2 YFSETQ. The CDR3 bases are TGCGCCAGCAGCAGCCCACGGGGAGCTGGGGCCAACGTCCTGACTTTC. This gives the protein CASSSPRGAGANVLTF.

This clone has at least ten counts. The rearrangement joins TRBV9 to TRBJ2-4; D may be TRBD2 (6 bases). There are 15 residues in the CDR3. Trimming removed 0 bases at V and 4 bases at J, with 11 bases between. CDR1 is SGDLS and CDR2 is YYNGEE in the germline V gene. CDR3 residues: CASSVDGGEKNIQYF. The CDR3 bases are TGTGCCAGCAGCGTAGACGGGGGAGAGAAAAACATTCAGTACTTC.

This clone has more than one count but fewer than ten. The rearrangement joins TRBV30 to TRBJ1-5; D remains ambiguous. CDR1 is GTSNPN, CDR2 SVGIG, per germline (reference sequence). The CDR3 has 14 amino acids. Trimming shortened V by 2 bases and J by 0 bases, and 8 bases separated the two germline ends. The CDR3: CAWSTGGSNQPQHF. CDR3 nucleotide sequence: TGTGCCTGGAGTACGGGAGGTAGCAATCAGCCCCAGCATTTT. Filled out from reference TRBV30 and TRBJ1-5, the complete variable domain reads SQTIHQWPATLVQPVGSPLSLECTVEGTSNPNLYWYRQAAGRGLQLLFYSVGIGQISSEVPQNLSASRPQDRQFILSSKKLLLSDSGFYLCAWSTGGSNQPQHFGDGTRLSIL.

This clone has at least ten counts. J is TRBJ2-5 and V is TRBV11-3, with 9 bases fitting TRBD2. Trimming at V came to 5 bases and at J to 5 bases, leaving 9 bases not matched to a gene. The CDR3 loop spans 15 amino acids. Germline-derived CDR1 and CDR2 are SGHNT and YENEEA. CDR3 sequence (DNA): TGTGCCAGCAGCACTTTAGCGGGAGCTGGGGAGACCCAGTACTTC. Amino acids: CASSTLAGAGETQYF.

This clone was seen only a few times. The chain joins TRBV11-2 to TRBJ2-3; D gene unclear. This CDR3 has 12 residues. Trimming pared 6 bases from V and 6 bases from J, leaving 10 bases between. Germline V gene sequence: CDR1 SGHAT, CDR2 FQNNGV. CDR3 sequence: CASRFFEDTQYF. CDR3 DNA: TGTGCCAGCAGGTTCTTCGAGGATACGCAGTATTTT.

This clone was recorded at least ten times. The genes are TRBV10-3 and TRBJ2-1, with TRBD2 identical over 8 bases. This CDR3 is 17 amino acids long. The germline V gene encodes CDR1 ENHRY and CDR2 SYGVKD. Trimming took 3 bases from V and 0 from J; bases not matched to a gene: 7. The CDR3 loop reads CAISEWSGGSSYNEQFF. For the CDR3, the DNA is TGTGCCATCAGTGAATGGAGCGGGGGCAGCTCCTACAATGAGCAGTTCTTC.

This clone has ten or more counts. V and J are TRBV5-4 and TRBJ2-7; TRBD1 might be the D (5 bases). In germline, CDR1 is SGHNT, CDR2 YYREEE (reference sequence). The CDR3 is 14 residues long. V gave up 0 bases and J gave up 4 bases, with 11 bases separating them. For the CDR3, the DNA is TGTGCCAGCAGCTTGGGGCAGGGATTATACGAGCAGTACGTC. Residues: CASSLGQGLYEQYV.

This clone was detected only a few times. The chain links TRBV7-9 to TRBJ2-1; 8 bases align to TRBD1. The CDR3 runs to 16 residues. V lost 5 bases to trimming and J lost 5 bases; unmatched junction nucleotides: 11. The germline V gene encodes CDR1 SEHNR and CDR2 FQNEAQ (reference sequence). The CDR3: CASSPTGDRGDNEQFF. CDR3 DNA: TGTGCCAGCAGCCCAACCGGCGACAGGGGCGACAATGAGCAGTTCTTC.

In its sample, this clone was seen a few times. V is TRBV14 and J is TRBJ2-5; 7 nucleotides align to TRBD1. The CDR3 contains 17 residues. Unmatched junction bases numbered 12, after V lost 1 base and J lost 4 bases. The germline gives CDR1 SGHDN, CDR2 FVKESK. In nucleotides, the CDR3 is TGTGCCAGCAGCCAAGGTCTGCGGCCAGGGGGATTAGAGACCCAGTACTTC. It codes for CASSQGLRPGGLETQYF. The full variable domain, completed using reference TRBV14 and TRBJ2-5, is EAGVTQFPSHSVIEKGQTVTLRCDPISGHDNLYWYRRVMGKEIKFLLHFVKESKQDESGMPNNRFLAERTGGTYSTLKVQPAELEDSGVYFCASSQGLRPGGLETQYFGPGTRLLVL.

This clone was seen ten or more times. The gene calls are TRBV19 and TRBJ2-1; 15 bases agree with TRBD2. CDR3 length: 15 residues. The V segment lost 5 bases and the J segment 12 bases; nucleotides outside the gene matches: 8. CDR1 is LNHDA, CDR2 SQIVND, per germline (reference sequence). CDR3 nucleotide sequence: TGTGCCAGTAGTTTTGGACTAGCGGGAGGGCTGCGGCAGTTCTTC. It specifies CASSFGLAGGLRQFF. The full variable domain, rest sourced from reference TRBV19 and TRBJ2-1, is DGGITQSPKYLFRKEGQNVTLSCEQNLNHDAMYWYRQDPGQGLRLIYYSQIVNDFQKGDIAEGYSVSREKKESFPLTVTSAQKNPTAFYLCASSFGLAGGLRQFFGPGTRLTVL.

This clone was seen more than once but under ten times. The chain has TRBV25-1 and TRBJ2-1; tentative D call: TRBD2 (5 bases). Trimming took off 6 bases at V and 4 bases at J, with 19 bases between the two ends. The V gene's germline CDR1 is MGHDK and CDR2 SYGVNS. The CDR3 consists of 16 residues. CDR3 protein: CASSGRTGVQYNEQFF. CDR3 DNA: TGTGCCAGCAGCGGCCGGACTGGGGTTCAATACAATGAGCAGTTCTTC.

At least ten counts were recorded for this clone. V gene TRBV29-1 combines with J gene TRBJ1-1; D unclear. The CDR3 length is 15 residues. The germline V gene encodes CDR1 SQVTM and CDR2 ANQGSEA. V was trimmed by 2 bases and J by 5 bases, leaving 18 bases between them. The CDR3 reads CSVERGRNVGTEAFF. CDR3 DNA: TGCAGCGTTGAAAGAGGGAGGAATGTAGGGACTGAAGCTTTCTTT.

This clone was recorded many times. The CDR3 protein is CASSIGGSADTQYF. The DNA of the CDR3 is TGTGCCAGTAGTATAGGGGGCAGTGCAGATACGCAGTATTTT. The chain joins TRBV19 to TRBJ2-3; a possible D gene is TRBD1 (5 bases). CDR1 is LNHDA, CDR2 SQIVND, per germline (reference sequence). CDR3 length: 14 residues. Deletions cut 1 base from V and 4 bases from J, with 9 bases between.

This clone was counted at least ten times. The V and J genes are TRBV7-2 and TRBJ2-2; maybe TRBD2 (6 bases). Trimming left V 4 bases short and J 5 bases short, with 11 bases between. Germline lookup yields CDR1 SGHTA and CDR2 FQGNSA. The CDR3 spans 14 residues. CDR3 DNA: TGTGCCAGCAGCTGGACGGGAGAGACCGGGGAGCTGTTTTTT. Translation: CASSWTGETGELFF.

The chain has TRBV7-6 and TRBJ2-7, with a possible D match to TRBD1 (5 bases). V was trimmed by 5 bases and J by 4 bases, leaving 24 bases between them. The germline gives CDR1 SGHVS, CDR2 FNYEAQ. The CDR3 loop spans 17 amino acids. The CDR3 loop is CASSPQVAGPRGYEQYF. CDR3 bases: TGTGCCAGCAGCCCACAGGTAGCTGGCCCGAGAGGTTACGAGCAGTACTTC.

This clone was counted many times. The chain couples TRBV6-6 to TRBJ2-1; 13 nucleotides match TRBD2. This CDR3 region has 15 residues. Losses at the gene ends were 6 bases for V and 6 bases for J; bases not matched to a gene: 5. CDR1 and CDR2 from the germline V gene are MNHNY and SVGAGI (reference sequence). The CDR3 sequence: CASRRLAGGGNEQFF. Written as DNA, the CDR3 is TGTGCCAGCAGACGACTAGCGGGAGGTGGCAATGAGCAGTTCTTC.

This clone was recorded at least ten times. The chain employs TRBV4-2 and TRBJ1-6; D is uncertain. The CDR3 is 15 amino acids. V was pared by 0 bases and J by 6 bases, with 9 bases between. Germline CDR1 is LGHNA and CDR2 is YNFKEQ. In nucleotides, the CDR3 is TGTGCCAGCAGCCAAGATGAGGGATTTAATTCACCCCTCCACTTT. As protein: CASSQDEGFNSPLHF.